These 20 T cell receptor beta chains were all obtained from the same sample, sequenced in a study of post-analysis software for immune sequencing data. The authors incorporated unique molecular identifiers into the TCR beta cDNA libraries. TCRdb ran MiXCR on the PCR reads and lists one entry per CDR3 protein. The table has 600,000 to 750,000 distinct CDR3 sequences, roughly three fifths seen once. Their cognate antigens are unknown. The study's findings and limits: Patients had higher frequencies than controls of a handful of TRBV segments, including TRBV5-6, TRBV5-1 and TRBV20-1.

The specimen sequenced was blood. The receptors were gathered from a girl aged 2 to 10 with multiple sclerosis.

The genes are TRBV20-1 and TRBJ2-5; D is perhaps TRBD1 (5 bases). CDR1 and CDR2 (germline): DFQATT, SNEGSKA (reference sequence). The CDR3 totals 14 residues. Trimming cost V 1 base and J 5 bases, with 14 bases left between them. CDR3 bases: TGCAGTGCTAGAGCTCCCCTACAGGCGGAGACCCAGTACTTC. Its protein product is CSARAPLQAETQYF.

The chain joins TRBV7-8 to TRBJ2-1; 10 bases agree with TRBD1. This CDR3 region has 17 residues. The J segment lost 7 bases and the V segment lost 1 base, leaving 10 bases of the junction unmatched. Per the germline V gene, CDR1 is SGHVS and CDR2 is FQNEAQ. Here the CDR3 reads CASSLERGQGEINEQFF. Here the CDR3 DNA reads TGTGCCAGCAGCTTAGAGAGAGGACAGGGGGAGATAAATGAGCAGTTCTTC.

This clonotype was detected only once. The chain carries TRBV7-9 and TRBJ2-7, with D perhaps matching TRBD1 or TRBD2 (5 bases each). Trimming left V 3 bases short and J 6 bases short, with 24 bases between. CDR3 length: 17 amino acids. Germline lookup yields CDR1 SEHNR and CDR2 FQNEAQ (reference sequence). CDR3 in amino acids: CASSFIFSGTKMSEQYF. The CDR3 region has the DNA TGTGCCAGCAGCTTCATCTTCTCCGGGACCAAAATGAGCGAGCAGTACTTC. Combining the CDR3 with reference TRBV7-9 and TRBJ2-7 gives the whole variable domain DTGVSQNPRHKITKRGQNVTFRCDPISEHNRLYWYRQTLGQGPEFLTYFQNEAQLEKSRLLSDRFSAERPKGSFSTLEIQRTEQGDSAMYLCASSFIFSGTKMSEQYFGPGTRLTVT.

The chain has TRBV30 and TRBJ2-7, with TRBD1 matching over 7 bases. The V gene end was trimmed by 3 bases and the J gene end by 0 bases; junction bases not matched to a gene: 5. Germline assignment: CDR1 GTSNPN and CDR2 SVGIG (reference sequence). The CDR3 contains 14 residues. CDR3 sequence reads: CAWRIRDSSYEQYF. The CDR3 DNA follows: TGTGCCTGGAGGATCCGGGACAGCTCCTACGAGCAGTACTTC.

CDR3: CSVAQDGQPQHF. Written as DNA, the CDR3 is TGCAGCGTTGCCCAAGATGGTCAGCCCCAGCATTTT. The genes are TRBV29-1 and TRBJ1-5, with D unresolved. CDR3 length: 12 residues. Trimming pared 4 bases from V and 6 bases from J, leaving 10 bases between. CDR1 is SQVTM and CDR2 is ANQGSEA in the germline V gene.

This clonotype was counted only a few times. The chain is built from TRBV5-1 and TRBJ2-1, with TRBD1 matching over 10 bases. Germline V CDR1 and CDR2: SGHRS, YFSETQ. V was clipped by 0 bases and J by 5 bases; unmatched bases: 2. The CDR3 extends over 15 amino acids. The CDR3 is CASSLAGQGDNEQFF. The CDR3 DNA reads as TGCGCCAGCAGCTTGGCCGGACAGGGGGACAATGAGCAGTTCTTC.

The CDR3 nucleotides read TGTGCCACCCAGCCGGGACTTTCTCCCACCTACGAGCAGTACTTC. Translating gives CATQPGLSPTYEQYF. V usage is TRBV7-9 and J usage is TRBJ2-7; D perhaps matches TRBD2 (6 bases). Germline V gene lookup returns CDR1 SEHNR and CDR2 FQNEAQ (reference sequence). The CDR3 has 15 residues. The V end lost 10 bases, the J end lost 2 bases, and 21 bases lay between the germline ends.

The chain recombines TRBV7-2 with TRBJ2-3; D not resolved. V was cut by 1 base and J by 6 bases, with 8 bases left in between. This CDR3 has 13 amino acids. Germline CDR1 is SGHTA and CDR2 is FQGNSA. The CDR3 nucleotides are TGTGCCAGCAGCTTAGGGGTCGAGGATACGCAGTATTTT. Its translation: CASSLGVEDTQYF.

This clonotype was recorded a few times. Germline is not matched at one junction end, which may reflect a read error. This sequence joins TRBV6-5 and TRBJ2-1; D gene ambiguous. The CDR3 has 12 residues. From germline, CDR1 is MNHEY and CDR2 SVGAGI. DNA for the CDR3: TGTGCCAGCAGTTCCTCCCACAATGAGCAGTTCTTC. Translation: CASSSSHNEQFF.

V and J are TRBV20-1 and TRBJ1-1, with D unclear. V shed 0 bases and J shed 1 base, with 9 bases lying between them. The CDR3 is 14 residues long. CDR1 is DFQATT, CDR2 SNEGSKA, per germline (reference sequence). The CDR3 is CSARDLSPNTEAFF. The CDR3 coding sequence is TGCAGTGCTAGAGATCTGAGTCCGAACACTGAAGCTTTCTTT.

J is TRBJ1-1 and V is TRBV21-1; TRBD1 was called by the table and not checked on the DNA. TRBV21-1 is marked as a pseudogene. There are 17 residues in the CDR3. CDR3 loop: CASFAGGQGPENTEAFF. The CDR3 region has the DNA TGTGCCAGCTTCGCGGGGGGACAGGGGCCAGAAAACACTGAAGCTTTCTTT.

V and J are TRBV7-9 and TRBJ2-7; D unresolved. The V gene's germline CDR1 is SEHNR and CDR2 FQNEAQ (reference sequence). The CDR3 runs to 15 residues. Trimming shortened V by 1 base and J by 2 bases, and 12 bases separated the two germline ends. The CDR3 sequence: CASSLVGQVTYEQYF. For the CDR3, the DNA is TGTGCCAGCAGCTTAGTCGGTCAGGTCACCTACGAGCAGTACTTC.

This rearrangement joins TRBV25-1 to TRBJ2-7; D gene uncertain. The assigned J gene may be wrong: the sequence end matches TRBJ2-5 better. The CDR3 covers 12 residues. Germline CDR1 and CDR2: MGHDK and SYGVNS. CDR3: CASSEWFETQYF. CDR3 sequence (DNA): TGTGCCAGCAGTGAATGGTTTGAGACCCAGTACTTC.

About this clonotype: The CDR3 does not end in the conserved phenylalanine or tryptophan, so this is likely a read error. The DNA is left out, because the CDR3 cannot be placed on it with certainty; the CDR3 is given as TCRdb lists it. The V and J genes are TRBV20-1 and TRBJ2-5; the table's D call, TRBD1, has no DNA check behind it. A total of 16 residues make up the CDR3, ends included. CDR1 and CDR2 from the germline V gene are DFQATT and SNEGSKA (reference sequence). The CDR3 sequence is CSARVPDRGDGYTFGS.

The chain couples TRBV29-1 to TRBJ2-3; the D is unclear. The CDR3 has 11 residues. Germline V lookup: CDR1 SQVTM, CDR2 ANQGSEA. The ends were cut back, 5 bases at V and 9 bases at J, with 12 bases in the middle. DNA for the CDR3: TGCAGCGTTAGTTTAAAAGGGACGCAGTATTTT. Its protein product is CSVSLKGTQYF.

This chain connects TRBV12-3 or TRBV12-4 to TRBJ2-3; D uncertain. V gave up 6 bases and J gave up 6 bases, with 16 bases separating them. The CDR3 covers 14 residues. This chain's CDR3 is CASSLRTTTDTQYF. Here the CDR3 DNA reads TGTGCCAGCAGCCTCCGGACGACCACGGATACGCAGTATTTT.

The chain joins TRBV2 to TRBJ2-7; TRBD1 or TRBD2 may be the D gene (5 bases each). The CDR3 loop spans 14 amino acids. CDR1 SNHLY and CDR2 FYNNEI come from the germline V gene. Trimming pared 7 bases from V and 3 bases from J, leaving 16 bases between. CDR3 bases: TGTGCCAGCACCGAGGGGCGATCCATCTACGAGCAGTACTTC. This sequence encodes CASTEGRSIYEQYF.

V is TRBV6-5 and J is TRBJ2-3; the D gene is possibly TRBD2 (6 bases). The CDR3 is made up of 15 amino acids. The V and J ends lost 0 bases and 1 base respectively, with 8 bases between them. Germline assignment: CDR1 MNHEY and CDR2 SVGAGI. The CDR3 loop reads CASSYSGLGTDTQYF. As DNA, the CDR3 is TGTGCCAGCAGTTACTCGGGACTTGGCACAGATACGCAGTATTTT.

The table lists this clonotype with a few counts. The rearrangement joins TRBV12-3 or TRBV12-4 to TRBJ2-1; D remains ambiguous. The CDR3 contains 16 residues. V lost 6 bases to trimming and J lost 7 bases, with 22 bases between them. The CDR3 loop is CASSPPPGRPPNEQFF. The CDR3 DNA sequence: TGTGCCAGCAGCCCCCCCCCTGGGCGGCCACCTAATGAGCAGTTCTTC.

This clonotype was counted only a few times. The chain joins TRBV7-2 to TRBJ2-5; the D gene is possibly TRBD2 (5 bases). The CDR3 totals 14 residues. Germline V gives CDR1 SGHTA, CDR2 FQGNSA. V was trimmed by 5 bases and J by 1 base, leaving 11 bases between them. This CDR3 is CASSPTRAQETQYF. The CDR3 DNA reads TGTGCCAGCAGCCCAACTAGGGCCCAAGAGACCCAGTACTTC. Based on the CDR3 plus reference TRBV7-2 and TRBJ2-5, the full variable domain is GAGVSQSPSNKVTEKGKDVELRCDPISGHTALYWYRQSLGQGLEFLIYFQGNSAPDKSGLPSDRFSAERTGGSVSTLTIQRTQQEDSAVYLCASSPTRAQETQYFGPGTRLLVL.